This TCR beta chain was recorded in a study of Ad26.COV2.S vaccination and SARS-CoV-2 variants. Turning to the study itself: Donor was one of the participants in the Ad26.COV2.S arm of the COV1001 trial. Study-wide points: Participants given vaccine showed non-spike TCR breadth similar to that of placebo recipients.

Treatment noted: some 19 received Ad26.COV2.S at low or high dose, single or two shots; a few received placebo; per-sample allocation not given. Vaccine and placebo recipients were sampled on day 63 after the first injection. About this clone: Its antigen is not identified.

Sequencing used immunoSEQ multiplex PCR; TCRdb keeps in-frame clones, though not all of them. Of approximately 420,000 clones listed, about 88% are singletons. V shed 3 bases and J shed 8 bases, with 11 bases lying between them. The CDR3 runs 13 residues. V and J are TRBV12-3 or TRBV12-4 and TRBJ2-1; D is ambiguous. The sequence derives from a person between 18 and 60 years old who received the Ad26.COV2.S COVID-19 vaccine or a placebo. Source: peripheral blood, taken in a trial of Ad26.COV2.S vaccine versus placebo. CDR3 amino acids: CASSFKGRYEQFF. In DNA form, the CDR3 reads TGTGCCAGCAGTTTTAAGGGTAGATATGAGCAGTTCTTC.